The clone carrying this TCR beta chain was counted a single time. Its antigen is not identified. TRB rearrangements spanning V, D and J were amplified using mixed TRB-A/B primers. TCRdb recomputed calls from the multiplex PCR reads with MiXCR, one row per CDR3 protein. The table lists 2,500 to 3,500 distinct CDR3 sequences, around 35% of them singletons. The source of the sample is a study of T cell repertoires in aging, cancer and after chemotherapy. Study in general: Donor ages fell into six groups from 30 or younger up to 70 or older. Paired samples before and after chemotherapy came from glioblastoma patients receiving temozolomide-based therapy. Notes on the study in general: Across the chemotherapy interval, each cancer cohort showed higher median generation probability, suggesting thymic rebound.

Germline V gives CDR1 SGHRS, CDR2 YFSETQ. This CDR3 is 14 amino acids long. V gave up 5 bases and J gave up 0 bases, with 9 bases separating them. Amplification of TCR beta used genomic DNA extracted from peripheral blood. The chain links TRBV5-1 to TRBJ2-1, with D perhaps matching TRBD1 or TRBD2 (5 bases each). This receptor was obtained from a human donor with a solid tumor. The specimen sequenced was blood. The chain's CDR3 is CASRGTSSYNEQFF. The CDR3 region has the DNA TGCGCCAGCAGGGGGACGAGCTCCTACAATGAGCAGTTCTTC.